This paragraph covers one T cell receptor (beta chain) sequence. No antigen is known for it. This sample was included in a study of cytomegalovirus exposure and HLA in healthy donors. Trimming took off 5 bases at V and 4 bases at J, with 11 bases between the two ends. The CDR3 spans 12 residues. The germline gives CDR1 SQVTM, CDR2 ANQGSEA. Study-wide points: There was a cluster of highly shared sequence variants that was likely a sequencing artifact. Later work found most CMV-associated TCR beta chains apparently HLA-restricted. Cytomegalovirus-associated TCR beta chains were listed, numbering 150 to 200. Over 15,000 TCR beta sequences were associated with HLA alleles at 0.05 false discovery rate in a later analysis.

The primer mix had 60 Vbeta and 13 Jbeta primers. Sequencing used immunoSEQ multiplex PCR; TCRdb keeps in-frame clones, though not all of them. The sample lists 70,000 or so clones, more than 75% occurring once. The gene calls are TRBV29-1 and TRBJ1-1, with D perhaps matching TRBD1 (5 bases). This clonotype originated in a man aged 18 to 30 in good health and CMV-seronegative. Sequenced input: PBMCs. This CDR3 reads CSVLKGVTEAFF. For the CDR3, the DNA is TGCAGCGTTTTGAAAGGGGTCACTGAAGCTTTCTTT.